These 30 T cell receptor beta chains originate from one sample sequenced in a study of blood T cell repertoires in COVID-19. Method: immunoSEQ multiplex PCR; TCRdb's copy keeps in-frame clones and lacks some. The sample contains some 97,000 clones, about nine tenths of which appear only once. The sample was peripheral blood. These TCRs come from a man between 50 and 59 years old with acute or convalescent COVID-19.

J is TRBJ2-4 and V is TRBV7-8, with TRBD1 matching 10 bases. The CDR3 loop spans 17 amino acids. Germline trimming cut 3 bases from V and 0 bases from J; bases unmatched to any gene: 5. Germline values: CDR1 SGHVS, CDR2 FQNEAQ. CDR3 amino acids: CASSLGQGPLAKNIQYF. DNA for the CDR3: TGTGCCAGCAGCTTGGGACAGGGGCCACTAGCCAAAAACATTCAGTACTTC. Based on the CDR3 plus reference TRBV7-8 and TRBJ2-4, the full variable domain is GAGVSQSPRYKVAKRGQDVALRCDPISGHVSLFWYQQALGQGPEFLTYFQNEAQLDKSGLPSDRFFAERPEGSVSTLKIQRTQQEDSAVYLCASSLGQGPLAKNIQYFGAGTRLSVL.

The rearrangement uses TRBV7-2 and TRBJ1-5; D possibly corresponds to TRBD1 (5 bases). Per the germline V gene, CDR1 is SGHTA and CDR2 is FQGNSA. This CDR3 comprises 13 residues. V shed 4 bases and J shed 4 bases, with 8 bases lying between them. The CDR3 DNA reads TGTGCCAGCAGCTCGCCAGGGAATCAGCCCCAGCATTTT. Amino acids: CASSSPGNQPQHF.

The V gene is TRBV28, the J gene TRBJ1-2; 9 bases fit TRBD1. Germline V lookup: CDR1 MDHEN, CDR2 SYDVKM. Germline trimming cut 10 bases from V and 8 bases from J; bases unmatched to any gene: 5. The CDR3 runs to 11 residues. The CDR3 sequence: CAIQQGAGYTF. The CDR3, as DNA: TGTGCCATCCAACAGGGGGCAGGCTACACCTTC.

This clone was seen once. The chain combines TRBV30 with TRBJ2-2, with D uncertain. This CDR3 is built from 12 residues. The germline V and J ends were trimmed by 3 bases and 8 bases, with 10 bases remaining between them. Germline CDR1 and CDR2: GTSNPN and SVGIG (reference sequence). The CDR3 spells CAWRARGGELFF. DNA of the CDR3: TGTGCCTGGAGGGCTAGAGGTGGGGAGCTGTTTTTT.

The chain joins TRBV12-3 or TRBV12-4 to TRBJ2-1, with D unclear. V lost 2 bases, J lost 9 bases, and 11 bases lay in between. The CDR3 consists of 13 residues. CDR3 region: CASSLHRDSEQFF. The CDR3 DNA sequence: TGTGCCAGCAGTTTACACAGAGATAGTGAGCAGTTCTTC.

DNA of the CDR3: TGTGCCAGCAGTCCGAAACCGGGACAGGGATACGAGCAGTACTTC. It yields the protein CASSPKPGQGYEQYF. V is TRBV7-2 and J is TRBJ2-7; 9 bases line up with TRBD1. This CDR3 has 15 amino acids. Looked up from germline, CDR1 is SGHTA and CDR2 is FQGNSA. The V gene end was trimmed by 6 bases and the J gene end by 4 bases; junction bases not matched to a gene: 10.

CDR3 nucleotide sequence: TGTGCCAGTGTGAGGGGGACCACTGAAGCTTTCTTT. Amino acids: CASVRGTTEAFF. The chain recombines TRBV19 with TRBJ1-1, with a weak D call TRBD1 (6 bases). The CDR3 spans 12 residues. The V end lost 8 bases, the J end lost 4 bases, and 11 bases lay between the germline ends. Germline assignment: CDR1 LNHDA and CDR2 SQIVND (reference sequence).

The CDR3 is CASSQTSLLSGEQYF. In DNA form, the CDR3 reads TGTGCCAGCAGCCAAACTTCTCTTTTGTCTGGCGAGCAGTACTTC. The rearrangement uses TRBV3-1 (or the pseudogene TRBV3-2) and TRBJ2-7; D is undetermined. Germline CDR1 is LGHDT and CDR2 is YNNKEL (reference sequence). Trimming took 2 bases from V and 6 from J, leaving 17 bases between them. This CDR3 is built from 15 residues.

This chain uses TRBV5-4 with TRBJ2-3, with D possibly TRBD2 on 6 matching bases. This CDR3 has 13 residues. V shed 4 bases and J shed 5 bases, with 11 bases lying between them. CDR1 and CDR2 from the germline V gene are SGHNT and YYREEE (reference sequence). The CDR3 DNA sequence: TGTGCCAGCAGCATCAGGCGGGAAGATACGCAGTATTTT. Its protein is CASSIRREDTQYF. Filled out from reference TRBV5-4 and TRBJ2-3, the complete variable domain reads ETGVTQSPTHLIKTRGQQVTLRCSSQSGHNTVSWYQQALGQGPQFIFQYYREEENGRGNFPPRFSGLQFPNYSSELNVNALELDDSALYLCASSIRREDTQYFGPGTRLTVL.

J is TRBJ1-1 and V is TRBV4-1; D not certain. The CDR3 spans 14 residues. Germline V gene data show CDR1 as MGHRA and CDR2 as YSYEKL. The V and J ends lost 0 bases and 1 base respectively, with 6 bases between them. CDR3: CASSQDRGNTEAFF. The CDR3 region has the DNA TGCGCCAGCAGCCAAGATCGGGGGAACACTGAAGCTTTCTTT.

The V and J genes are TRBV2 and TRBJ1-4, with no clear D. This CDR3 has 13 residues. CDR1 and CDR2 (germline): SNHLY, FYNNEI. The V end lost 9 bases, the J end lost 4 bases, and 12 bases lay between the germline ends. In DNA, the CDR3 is TGTGCCAGTACCGGGTCCTTTAATGAAAAACTGTTTTTT. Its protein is CASTGSFNEKLFF.

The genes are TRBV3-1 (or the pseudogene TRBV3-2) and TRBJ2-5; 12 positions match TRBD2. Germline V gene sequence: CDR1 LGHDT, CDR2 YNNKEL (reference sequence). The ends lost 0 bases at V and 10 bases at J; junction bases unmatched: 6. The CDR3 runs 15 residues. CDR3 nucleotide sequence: TGTGCCAGCAGCCAAGATCGGGCTAGCGGGAGGGGCCAGTACTTC. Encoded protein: CASSQDRASGRGQYF.

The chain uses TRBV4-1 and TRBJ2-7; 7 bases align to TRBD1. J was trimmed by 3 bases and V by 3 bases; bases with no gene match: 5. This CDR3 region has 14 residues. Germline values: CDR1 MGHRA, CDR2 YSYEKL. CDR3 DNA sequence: TGCGCCAGCAGCCATACTACAGGGGACTACGAGCAGTACTTC. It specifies CASSHTTGDYEQYF.

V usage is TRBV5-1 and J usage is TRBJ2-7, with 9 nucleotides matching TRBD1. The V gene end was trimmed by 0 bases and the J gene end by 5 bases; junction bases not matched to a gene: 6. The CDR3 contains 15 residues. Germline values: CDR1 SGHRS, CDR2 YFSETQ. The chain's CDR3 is CASSLEGQGIHEQYF. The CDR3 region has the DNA TGCGCCAGCAGCTTGGAAGGACAGGGGATCCACGAGCAGTACTTC.

The CDR3 sequence: CASSPRTGSAVFGANVLTF. In nucleotides, the CDR3 is TGTGCCAGCAGCCCCCGGACAGGGTCAGCGGTTTTTGGGGCCAACGTCCTGACTTTC. V is TRBV7-2 and J is TRBJ2-6, with TRBD1 identical over 8 bases. The CDR3 contains 19 residues. V shed 5 bases, J shed 3 bases, and the junction held 15 bases outside the gene matches. Per germline, CDR1 SGHTA and CDR2 FQGNSA.

CDR3 residues: CASHRLEGLAGASSYEQYF. CDR3 nucleotides: TGTGCAAGTCACCGTCTTGAAGGACTAGCGGGAGCCAGCTCCTACGAGCAGTACTTC. This sequence joins TRBV12-2 and TRBJ2-7; TRBD2, the table's D call, lacks a check against the DNA. TRBV12-2 is termed a pseudogene. The CDR3 is 19 amino acids.

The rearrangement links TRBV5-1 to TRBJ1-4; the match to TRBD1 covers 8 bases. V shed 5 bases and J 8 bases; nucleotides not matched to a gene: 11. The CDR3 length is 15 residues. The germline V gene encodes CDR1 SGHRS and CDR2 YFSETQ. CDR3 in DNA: TGCGCCAGCAGTCCGACAGGGGTTTTAGGAGAAAAACTGTTTTTT. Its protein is CASSPTGVLGEKLFF. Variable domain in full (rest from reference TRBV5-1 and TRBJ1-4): KAGVTQTPRYLIKTRGQQVTLSCSPISGHRSVSWYQQTPGQGLQFLFEYFSETQRNKGNFPGRFSGRQFSNSRSEMNVSTLELGDSALYLCASSPTGVLGEKLFFGSGTQLSVL.

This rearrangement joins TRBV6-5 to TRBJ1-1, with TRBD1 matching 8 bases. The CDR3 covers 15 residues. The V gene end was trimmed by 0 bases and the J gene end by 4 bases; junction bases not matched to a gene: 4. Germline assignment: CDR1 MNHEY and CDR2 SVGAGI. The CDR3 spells CASSYSNRGGTEAFF. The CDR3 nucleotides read TGTGCCAGCAGTTACTCGAACAGGGGGGGCACTGAAGCTTTCTTT.

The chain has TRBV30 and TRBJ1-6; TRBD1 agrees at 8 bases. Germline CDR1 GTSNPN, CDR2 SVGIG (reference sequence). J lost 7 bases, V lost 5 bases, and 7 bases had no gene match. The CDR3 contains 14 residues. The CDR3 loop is CAWGGYRGNSPLHF. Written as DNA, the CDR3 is TGTGCCTGGGGGGGTTACAGGGGGAATTCACCCCTCCACTTT.

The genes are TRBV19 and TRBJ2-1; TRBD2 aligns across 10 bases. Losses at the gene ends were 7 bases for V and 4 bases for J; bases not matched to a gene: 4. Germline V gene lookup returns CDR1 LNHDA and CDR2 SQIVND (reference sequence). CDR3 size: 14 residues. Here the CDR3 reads CASTWTSGYNEQFF. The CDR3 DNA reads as TGTGCCAGTACCTGGACTAGCGGATACAATGAGCAGTTCTTC. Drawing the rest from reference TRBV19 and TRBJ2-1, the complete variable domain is DGGITQSPKYLFRKEGQNVTLSCEQNLNHDAMYWYRQDPGQGLRLIYYSQIVNDFQKGDIAEGYSVSREKKESFPLTVTSAQKNPTAFYLCASTWTSGYNEQFFGPGTRLTVL.

CDR3 nucleotide sequence: TGCGCCAGCAGCCAAGGACGAGGGAACACTGAAGCTTTCTTT. Protein product: CASSQGRGNTEAFF. This chain uses TRBV4-3 with TRBJ1-1; D remains ambiguous. Germline CDR1 LGHNA, CDR2 YSLEER. CDR3 size: 14 residues. V was pared by 1 base and J by 1 base, with 7 bases between.

The CDR3 DNA sequence: TGTGCCAGCAGCCCATCCATAGCGGGAGGGAGCACAGATACGCAGTATTTT. This encodes CASSPSIAGGSTDTQYF. The J gene is TRBJ2-3, the V gene TRBV9, with TRBD2 matching over 11 bases. V lost 4 bases to trimming and J lost 0 bases; unmatched junction nucleotides: 7. This CDR3 spans 17 amino acids. Germline CDR1 is SGDLS and CDR2 is YYNGEE.

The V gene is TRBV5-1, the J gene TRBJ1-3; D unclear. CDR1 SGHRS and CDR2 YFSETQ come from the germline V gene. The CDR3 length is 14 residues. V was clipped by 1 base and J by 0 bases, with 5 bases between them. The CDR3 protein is CASSLRSSGNTIYF. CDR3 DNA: TGCGCCAGCAGCTTGCGTAGCTCTGGAAACACCATATATTTT.

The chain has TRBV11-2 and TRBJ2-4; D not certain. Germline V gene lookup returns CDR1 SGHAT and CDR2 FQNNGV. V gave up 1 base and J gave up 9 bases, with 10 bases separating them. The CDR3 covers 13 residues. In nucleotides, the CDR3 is TGTGCCAGCAGCTTAGGGCTAGATGGCATTCAGTACTTC. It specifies CASSLGLDGIQYF. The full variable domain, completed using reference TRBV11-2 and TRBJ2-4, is EAGVAQSPRYKIIEKRQSVAFWCNPISGHATLYWYQQILGQGPKLLIQFQNNGVVDDSQLPKDRFSAERLKGVDSTLKIQPAKLEDSAVYLCASSLGLDGIQYFGAGTRLSVL.

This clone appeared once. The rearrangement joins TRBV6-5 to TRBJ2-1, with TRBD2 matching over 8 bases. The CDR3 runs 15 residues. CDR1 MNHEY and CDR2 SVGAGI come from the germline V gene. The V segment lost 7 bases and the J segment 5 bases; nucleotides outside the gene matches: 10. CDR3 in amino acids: CASKKGSAGDNEQFF. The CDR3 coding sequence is TGTGCCAGCAAAAAGGGTTCAGCGGGAGACAATGAGCAGTTCTTC.

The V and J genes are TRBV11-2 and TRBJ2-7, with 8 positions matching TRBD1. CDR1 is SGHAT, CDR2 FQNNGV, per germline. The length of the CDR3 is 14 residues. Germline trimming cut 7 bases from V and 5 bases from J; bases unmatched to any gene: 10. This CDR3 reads CASTEDREENEQYF. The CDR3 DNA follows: TGTGCCAGCACCGAGGACAGGGAGGAAAACGAGCAGTACTTC.

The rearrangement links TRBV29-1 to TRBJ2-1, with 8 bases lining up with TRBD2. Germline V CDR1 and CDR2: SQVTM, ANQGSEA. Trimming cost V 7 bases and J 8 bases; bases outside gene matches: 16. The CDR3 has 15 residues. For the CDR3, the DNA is TGCAGCGCCCGGGAGGGCTCCGTCCGAGTCGATGAGCAGTTCTTC. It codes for CSAREGSVRVDEQFF.

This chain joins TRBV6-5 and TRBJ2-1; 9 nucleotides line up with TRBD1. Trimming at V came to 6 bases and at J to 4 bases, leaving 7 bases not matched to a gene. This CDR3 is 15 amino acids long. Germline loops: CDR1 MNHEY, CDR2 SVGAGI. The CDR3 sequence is CASRHRDREYNEQFF. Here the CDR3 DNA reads TGTGCCAGCAGACACCGGGACAGGGAATACAATGAGCAGTTCTTC.

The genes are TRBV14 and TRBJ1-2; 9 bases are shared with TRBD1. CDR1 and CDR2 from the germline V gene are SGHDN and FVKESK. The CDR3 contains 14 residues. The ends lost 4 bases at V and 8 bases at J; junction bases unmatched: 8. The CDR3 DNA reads TGTGCCAGCAGCCTATACAGGGGGCGCGGCGGCTACACCTTC. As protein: CASSLYRGRGGYTF.

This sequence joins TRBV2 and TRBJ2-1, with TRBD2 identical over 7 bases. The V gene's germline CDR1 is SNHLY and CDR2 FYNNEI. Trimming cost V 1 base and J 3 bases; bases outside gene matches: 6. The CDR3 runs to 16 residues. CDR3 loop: CASSEGNSGHYNEQFF. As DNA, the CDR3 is TGTGCCAGCAGTGAAGGAAATAGCGGGCACTACAATGAGCAGTTCTTC.